This T cell receptor beta chain was profiled in a study of post-analysis software for immune sequencing data. This CDR3 comprises 11 residues. From germline, CDR1 is DFQATT and CDR2 SNEGSKA (reference sequence). V shed 5 bases and J 9 bases; nucleotides not matched to a gene: 4. Study results and caveats: Patients carried four or five TRBV segments more frequently than controls did, and TRBV5-6, TRBV5-1 and TRBV20-1 were among them.

Prepared libraries of TCR beta cDNA carried unique molecular identifiers. Some 500,000 cDNA molecules were recovered from an input of about 0.85 to 11 million T cells. One entry per CDR3 protein results from TCRdb running MiXCR on the PCR reads. Among about 620,000 distinct CDR3 sequences listed, roughly 47% were seen once. As for this clonotype: No antigen is known for it.

The clonotype comes from a girl aged 10-17 years with multiple sclerosis. Sequenced material: blood. The rearrangement uses TRBV20-1 and TRBJ2-1; 7 nucleotides match TRBD1. The CDR3 loop is CSAFRDSEQFF. The CDR3, as DNA: TGCAGTGCTTTCCGGGACAGTGAGCAGTTCTTC.